Each of the 10 T cell receptor beta chains below was sequenced from the same sample in a study of blood T cell repertoires in COVID-19. Sequenced by immunoSEQ multiplex PCR; TCRdb stores in-frame clones only, minus some. This table has over 250,000 clones, over 80% appearing once. The source material was PBMCs or T cells enriched from blood (not recorded which). These receptors were taken from a woman aged 18-29 years who had recovered from COVID-19.

V and J are TRBV30 and TRBJ2-7; D is undetermined. The V end lost 1 base, the J end lost 6 bases, and 13 bases lay between the germline ends. The germline V gene encodes CDR1 GTSNPN and CDR2 SVGIG (reference sequence). The CDR3 loop spans 13 amino acids. The CDR3 here is CAWSELASGEQYF. CDR3 bases: TGTGCCTGGAGTGAGTTGGCGTCGGGCGAGCAGTACTTC.

V usage is TRBV4-2 and J usage is TRBJ2-2, with D perhaps TRBD2 (5 bases). Looked up from germline, CDR1 is LGHNA and CDR2 is YNFKEQ. The CDR3 loop spans 16 amino acids. V was cut by 4 bases and J by 4 bases, with 16 bases left in between. The CDR3 DNA reads as TGTGCCAGCAGCCTACACAGCGGACTGGGCACCGGGGAGCTGTTTTTT. This codes for CASSLHSGLGTGELFF.

The chain is built from TRBV7-9 and TRBJ1-1, with D uncertain. V was clipped by 5 bases and J by 12 bases, with 16 bases between them. The CDR3 covers 12 residues. Looked up from germline, CDR1 is SEHNR and CDR2 is FQNEAQ (reference sequence). The CDR3 nucleotides are TGTGCCAGCAGCCCCGGTAGGAGATTTCCTTTCTTT. It specifies CASSPGRRFPFF.

The chain uses TRBV24-1 and TRBJ2-1; 10 bases line up with TRBD2. With 3 bases clipped from V and 4 bases from J, the junction kept 2 bases outside the gene matches. The CDR3 has 15 amino acids. The germline CDR1 and CDR2 sequences are KGHDR and SFDVKD. The CDR3: CATSDLAGDYNEQFF. Written as DNA, the CDR3 is TGTGCCACCAGTGATCTAGCGGGAGATTACAATGAGCAGTTCTTC.

This sequence joins TRBV6-5 and TRBJ1-4; a weak D match, TRBD1 (6 bases). V was cut by 2 bases and J by 4 bases, with 11 bases left in between. This CDR3 region has 15 residues. Germline-derived CDR1 and CDR2 are MNHEY and SVGAGI. The CDR3 DNA reads as TGTGCCAGCAGTTACCGCGACAGGTATAATGAAAAACTGTTTTTT. It encodes CASSYRDRYNEKLFF.

This sequence joins TRBV27 and TRBJ2-7; the match to TRBD2 covers 10 bases. Germline V gene lookup returns CDR1 MNHEY and CDR2 SMNVEV (reference sequence). Trimming took 3 bases from V and 0 from J; bases not matched to a gene: 11. CDR3 length equals 18 residues. The CDR3 here is CASSLKSSGGASSYEQYF. The CDR3 DNA is TGTGCCAGCAGTTTGAAGTCTAGCGGGGGCGCTAGCTCCTACGAGCAGTACTTC.

The rearrangement links TRBV30 to TRBJ2-5; D possibly corresponds to TRBD2 (5 bases). Germline V gives CDR1 GTSNPN, CDR2 SVGIG (reference sequence). V was clipped by 0 bases and J by 1 base, with 12 bases between them. The CDR3 contains 15 residues. CDR3 sequence (DNA): TGTGCCTGGAGTGTTACGGCTAGCATCCAAGAGACCCAGTACTTC. This sequence encodes CAWSVTASIQETQYF.

This chain joins TRBV19 and TRBJ2-2, with 7 positions matching TRBD1. This CDR3 region has 14 residues. V trimming: 10 bases; J trimming: 4 bases; junction bases outside the gene matches: 9. Germline loops: CDR1 LNHDA, CDR2 SQIVND (reference sequence). For the CDR3, the DNA is TGTGCCACAACGGGACAGAGCTTCACCGGGGAGCTGTTTTTT. Translated: CATTGQSFTGELFF.

In this sample, this clone turned up once. The chain recombines TRBV5-5 with TRBJ1-1, with a possible D match to TRBD1 (6 bases). Germline V gene lookup returns CDR1 SGHKS and CDR2 YYEKEE (reference sequence). V was pared by 0 bases and J by 10 bases, with 16 bases between. The CDR3 spans 14 residues. The CDR3: CASSLEQGGLGAFF. The CDR3 DNA sequence: TGTGCCAGCAGCTTGGAACAGGGCGGGCTAGGAGCTTTCTTT.

V gene TRBV28 combines with J gene TRBJ1-4; maybe TRBD1 (6 bases). The CDR3 contains 17 residues. V was pared by 6 bases and J by 0 bases, with 17 bases between. Germline V CDR1 and CDR2: MDHEN, SYDVKM. CDR3 in amino acids: CASSFGPGVSTNEKLFF. The CDR3 DNA sequence: TGTGCCAGCAGCTTTGGTCCAGGGGTTTCAACTAATGAAAAACTGTTTTTT.